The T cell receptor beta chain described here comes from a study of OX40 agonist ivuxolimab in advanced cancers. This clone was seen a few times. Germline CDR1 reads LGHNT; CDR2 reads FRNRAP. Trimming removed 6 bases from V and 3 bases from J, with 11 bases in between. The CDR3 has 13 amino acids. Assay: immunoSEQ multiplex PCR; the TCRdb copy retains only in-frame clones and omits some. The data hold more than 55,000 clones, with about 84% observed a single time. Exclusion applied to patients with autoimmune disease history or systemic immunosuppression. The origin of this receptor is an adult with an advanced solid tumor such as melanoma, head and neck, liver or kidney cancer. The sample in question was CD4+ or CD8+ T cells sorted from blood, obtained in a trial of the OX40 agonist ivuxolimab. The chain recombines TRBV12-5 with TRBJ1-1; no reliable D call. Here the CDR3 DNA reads TGTGCTAGTGGGGTAACCTCGGACACTGAAGCTTTCTTT. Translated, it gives CASGVTSDTEAFF. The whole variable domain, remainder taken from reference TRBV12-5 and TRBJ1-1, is DARVTQTPRHKVTEMGQEVTMRCQPILGHNTVFWYRQTMMQGLELLAYFRNRAPLDDSGMPKDRFSAEMPDATLATLKIQPSEPRDSAVYFCASGVTSDTEAFFGQGTRLTVV.